Sequencing of this T cell receptor beta chain was carried out in a study of T cells after yellow fever vaccination. Background on the study: When fractions had low cell numbers, they were prepared with SMART-Seq v4 Ultra Low Input. Study conclusions and caveats: Clonotype sharing between CD4 and CD8 compartments was small. After the booster, roughly 96% of CD4 and about nine tenths of CD8 primary-response clones were re-detected.

The CDR3 runs to 14 residues. V shed 6 bases and J 8 bases; nucleotides not matched to a gene: 9. Per the germline V gene, CDR1 is MNHNS and CDR2 is SASEGT. Template switching with 5'RACE generated the TCR cDNA and added a universal primer site and UMIs. TCRdb itself ran the 5' RACE reads through MiXCR, one entry per CDR3 protein. The sample has about 510,000 distinct CDR3 sequences; 21% are singletons. This clonotype turned up a few times. Its antigen is not known. The TCR originated in a man aged 18-30 years who received the YFV17D yellow fever vaccine. The chain has TRBV6-1 and TRBJ1-4; 7 bases line up with TRBD1. Sequences were derived from PBMCs, sampled roughly 20 days after the first yellow fever vaccination. CDR3 sequence (DNA): TGTGCCAGCAGCCTCCGGGACAGTATCGAAAAACTGTTTTTT. Amino acid sequence: CASSLRDSIEKLFF.